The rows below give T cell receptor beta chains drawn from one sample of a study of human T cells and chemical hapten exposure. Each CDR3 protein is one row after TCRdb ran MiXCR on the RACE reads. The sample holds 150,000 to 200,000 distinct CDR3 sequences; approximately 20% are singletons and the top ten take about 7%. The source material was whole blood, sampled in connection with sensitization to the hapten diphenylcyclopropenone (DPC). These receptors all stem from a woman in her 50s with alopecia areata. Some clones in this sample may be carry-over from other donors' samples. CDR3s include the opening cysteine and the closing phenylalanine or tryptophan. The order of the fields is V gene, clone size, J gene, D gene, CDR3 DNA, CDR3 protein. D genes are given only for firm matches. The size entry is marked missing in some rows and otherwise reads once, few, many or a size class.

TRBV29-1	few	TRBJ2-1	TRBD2	TGCAGCGCACAACTAGCGCTTGAGCAGTTCTTC	CSAQLALEQFF
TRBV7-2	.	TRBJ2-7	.	TGTGCCAGCAGCTTACCTCCAACCTACGAGCAGTACTTC	CASSLPPTYEQYF
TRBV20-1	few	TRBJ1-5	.	TGCAGTGCTGGAGATCCGTTGAGCAATCAGCCCCAGCATTTT	CSAGDPLSNQPQHF
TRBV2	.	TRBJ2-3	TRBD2	TGTGCCAGCCGTAGGACTAGCGGGAGTAGCACAGATACGCAGTATTTT	CASRRTSGSSTDTQYF
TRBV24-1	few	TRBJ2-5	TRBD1	TGTGCCACGCAAGGACAGGTGGGGGAGACCCAGTACTTC	CATQGQVGETQYF
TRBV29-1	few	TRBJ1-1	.	TGCAGCGTTGGAGCGGTAGACGGAGCTTTCTTT	CSVGAVDGAFF
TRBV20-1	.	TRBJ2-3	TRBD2	TGCAGTGCTAGAACGATAATAGCGGGGAGGATAAATACGCAGTATTTT	CSARTIIAGRINTQYF
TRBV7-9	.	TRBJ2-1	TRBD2	TGTGCCAGCAGCCCCGGAGCTAGCGGGATATACAATGAGCAGTTCTTC	CASSPGASGIYNEQFF
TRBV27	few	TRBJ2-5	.	TGTGCCAGCAGTTTGAGGGGGGGTGAGACCCAGTACTTC	CASSLRGGETQYF
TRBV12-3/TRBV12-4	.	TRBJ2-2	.	TGTGCCAGCAGTTTGTCCGCGTCTAGTGCCGGGGAGCTGTTTTTT	CASSLSASSAGELFF
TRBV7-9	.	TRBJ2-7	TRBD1	TGTGCCAGCAGCTTAGCGACAGGGAGAACCCACGAGCAGTACTTC	CASSLATGRTHEQYF
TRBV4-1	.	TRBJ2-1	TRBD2	TGCGCCAGCAGCCAAGTTAGCGGGAGAGGAAATGAGCAGTTCTTC	CASSQVSGRGNEQFF
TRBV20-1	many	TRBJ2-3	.	TGCAGTGCTAGAGTTTCGGGTACAGATACGCAGTATTTT	CSARVSGTDTQYF
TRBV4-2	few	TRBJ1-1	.	TGTGCCAGCAGCCAAGAAATGCCCGGGTCCCTGGGGGGTACTGAAGCTTTCTTT	CASSQEMPGSLGGTEAFF
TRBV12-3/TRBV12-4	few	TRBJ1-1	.	TGTGCCAGCAGTCCCCAGGGAGCTGGGGCTGAAGCTTTCTTT	CASSPQGAGAEAFF
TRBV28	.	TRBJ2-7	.	TGTGCCAGCAGTTTTAGTACAGGCTACGAGCAGTACTTC	CASSFSTGYEQYF
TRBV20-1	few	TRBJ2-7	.	TGCAGTGCTAGAGGAATGGGACTTTCGGAAGGGCCCGAGCAGTACTTC	CSARGMGLSEGPEQYF
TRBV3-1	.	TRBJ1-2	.	TGTGCCAGCAGCCCCGGGGTGAGGTTCGATGGCTACACCTTC	CASSPGVRFDGYTF
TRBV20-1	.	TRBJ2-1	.	TGCAGTGCTATTGGGGTTAGGTCCTACAATGAGCAGTTCTTC	CSAIGVRSYNEQFF
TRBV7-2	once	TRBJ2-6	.	TGTGCCAGCAGCTTAGATCACCCGATCTCTGGGGCCAACGTCCTGACTTTC	CASSLDHPISGANVLTF
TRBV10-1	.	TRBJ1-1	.	TGCGCCAGCAGTGAGTTGAGGGGCACTGAAGCTTTCTTT	CASSELRGTEAFF
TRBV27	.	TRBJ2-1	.	TGTGCCAGCAGTTGGAGTCATTACAATGAGCAGTTCTTC	CASSWSHYNEQFF
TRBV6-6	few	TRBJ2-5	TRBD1	TGTGCCAGCAGAAGGGACAGGGGGTTGAGAGAGACCCAGTACTTC	CASRRDRGLRETQYF
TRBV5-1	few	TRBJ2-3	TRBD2	TGCGCCAGCAGCTTGACCGGGACTAGCGGGAGGACCACAGATACGCAGTATTTT	CASSLTGTSGRTTDTQYF
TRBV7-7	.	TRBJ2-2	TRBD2	TGTGCCAGCAGTCCCGGTAGCGGGAATTCTATAGGGGAGCTGTTTTTT	CASSPGSGNSIGELFF
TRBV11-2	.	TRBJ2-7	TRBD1	TGTGCCAGCAGCTCACCCAACGACAGGGGTGGGACCTACGAGCAGTACTTC	CASSSPNDRGGTYEQYF
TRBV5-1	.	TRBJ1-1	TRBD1	TGCGCCAGCAGCCCGGGGAATCGACAGGGGGAAGCTTTCTTT	CASSPGNRQGEAFF
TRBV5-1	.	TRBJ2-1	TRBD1	TGCGCCAGCAGCTTGGAGGGACAGGTTTACAATGAGCAGTTCTTC	CASSLEGQVYNEQFF
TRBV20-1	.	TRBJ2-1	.	TGCAGTGCTAGGACCGCGGGTCTAGCTCTTTACAATGAGCAGTTCTTC	CSARTAGLALYNEQFF
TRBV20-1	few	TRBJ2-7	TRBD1	TGCAGTGCTAGAGACAACAGGGGGTCCTACGAGCAGTACTTC	CSARDNRGSYEQYF
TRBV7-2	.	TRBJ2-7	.	TGTGCCAGCAGCTTAGGGGCCTTC	CASSLGAF
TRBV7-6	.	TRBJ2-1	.	TGTGCCAGCAGCGGGAAGGGCGGAGTTCTCTCCTACAATGAGCAGTTCTTC	CASSGKGGVLSYNEQFF
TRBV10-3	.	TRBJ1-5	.	TGTGCCACCACAGTGGGTCCAGGGGACAATCAGCCCCAGCATTTT	CATTVGPGDNQPQHF
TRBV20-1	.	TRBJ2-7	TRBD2	TGCAGTGCCACCTTAATAACTACCGGGACTAGCGGGAACGAGCAGTACTTC	CSATLITTGTSGNEQYF
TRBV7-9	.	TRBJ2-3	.	TGTGCCAGCAACCCCTCGGGGCCTTGGGCAGATACGCAGTATTTT	CASNPSGPWADTQYF
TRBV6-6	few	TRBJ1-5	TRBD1	TGTGCCAGCAGTTCGACAGGGACCAATCAGCCCCAGCATTTT	CASSSTGTNQPQHF
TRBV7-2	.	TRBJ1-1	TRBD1	TGTGCCAGCAGCCCGGGACAGGGACGCGGGACCACTGAAGCTTTCTTT	CASSPGQGRGTTEAFF
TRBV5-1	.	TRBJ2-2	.	TGCGCCAGCGGCCCCGTGGGACCGAGGGAAACCGGGGAGCTGTTTTTT	CASGPVGPRETGELFF
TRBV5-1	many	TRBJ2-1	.	TGCGCCAGCAGCTTGGAACGCTATGAGCAGTTCTTC	CASSLERYEQFF
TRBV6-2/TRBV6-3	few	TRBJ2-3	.	TGTGCCAGCAGTTCCAATAGCGCGTATACGCAGTATTTT	CASSSNSAYTQYF
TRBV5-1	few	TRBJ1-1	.	TGCGCCAGCAGGGGGAGGGGGAACACTGAAGCTTTCTTT	CASRGRGNTEAFF
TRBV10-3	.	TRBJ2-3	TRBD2	TGTGCCATCAGTGAGTCGACTAGCGGGAGCACAGATACGCAGTATTTT	CAISESTSGSTDTQYF
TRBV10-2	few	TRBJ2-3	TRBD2	TGCGCCAGCAGCCGTCCCATTGCTAGCGGGAGGGCCACAGATACGCAGTATTTT	CASSRPIASGRATDTQYF
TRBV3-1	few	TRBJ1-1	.	TGTGCCAGCAGCCAAAGGCCTACGTCGAACACTGAAGCTTTCTTT	CASSQRPTSNTEAFF
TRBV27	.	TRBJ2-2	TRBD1	TGTGCCAGCAGGCGGGGACAGGGGGCAGGCGGGGAGCTGTTTTTT	CASRRGQGAGGELFF
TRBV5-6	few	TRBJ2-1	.	TGTGCCAGCAGCCCTCAGGCGGTCTCCTCCTACAATGAGCAGTTCTTC	CASSPQAVSSYNEQFF
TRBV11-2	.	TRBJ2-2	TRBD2	TGTGCCAGCAGCGTAGGACGTTGGCCTAGCGGGAACACCGGGGAGCTGTTTTTT	CASSVGRWPSGNTGELFF
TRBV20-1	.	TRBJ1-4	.	TGCAGTGCTAGAGTGCCTCAGGGAAATGGGGGACTGTTTTTT	CSARVPQGNGGLFF
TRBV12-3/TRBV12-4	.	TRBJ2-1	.	TGTGCCAGCAGTTTGAACTATGAGCAGTTCTTC	CASSLNYEQFF
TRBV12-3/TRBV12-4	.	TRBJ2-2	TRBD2	TGTGCCAGCAGCCTCGGGACTAGCGGGTCCACCGGGGAGCTGTTTTTT	CASSLGTSGSTGELFF
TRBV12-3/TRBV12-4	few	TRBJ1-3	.	TGTGCCAGCAGTTGGGACACCATATATTTT	CASSWDTIYF
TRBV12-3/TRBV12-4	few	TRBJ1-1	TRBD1	TGTGCCAGCAGTTTAGGGACAGGGGGCTCTGAAGCTTTCTTT	CASSLGTGGSEAFF